This TCR beta chain was documented in a study of regulatory T cells in long-lasting Graves disease. Overall study: Those Graves' patients who were newly diagnosed had been on antithyroid drugs under 3 months.

Relying on iRepertoire HTBI primers and Arm-PCR of CDR3 regions, the team built TCR beta libraries. As handled by the study authors: The samples yielded some 62 TRBV and approximately 15 TRBJ segments. TCRdb analysed the multiplex PCR reads with MiXCR anew, one entry per CDR3 protein. The V and J calls were not made by the authors but by TCRdb's processing. The sample contains roughly 380,000 distinct CDR3 sequences, 16% of which appear only once. Time point noted: newly diagnosed GD, antithyroid drugs for less than 3 months. Researchers made the TCR library from RNA that was extracted from PBMCs. This clonotype has a handful of counts. A read error is possible here, since a much larger clone lies one base away. CDR3 length: 14 residues. CDR1 is MDHEN, CDR2 SYDVKM, per germline. V gave up 8 bases and J gave up 0 bases; unmatched junction bases: 6. These data also formed part of another study, on T cells in Graves' hyperthyroidism and ophthalmopathy. This second study says: The study used the HTBI primer set for a first-round RT-PCR of the TCR CDR3. Most thyroid clonotypes with frequency above 0.001 were detected in blood.

Sequences were derived from peripheral blood mononuclear cells (PBMCs), sampled at new diagnosis, from a patient treated with antithyroid drugs. This TCR was sampled from a man aged 40-50 years with Graves disease. The V and J genes are TRBV28 and TRBJ1-2, with 7 positions matching TRBD1. This chain's CDR3 is CASGPGTANYGYTF. The CDR3 DNA reads TGTGCCAGCGGTCCCGGGACAGCTAACTATGGCTACACCTTC.